These T cell receptor beta chains were read from a single sample in a study of OX40 agonist ivuxolimab in advanced cancers. Some clones are missing from TCRdb's copy, which holds only in-frame ones; the method was immunoSEQ multiplex PCR. The sample contains about 120,000 clones, 80% to 90% of which appear only once. The sequencing here drew on CD4+ or CD8+ T cells sorted from blood, taken in a trial of the OX40 agonist ivuxolimab. These receptors were obtained from an adult with an advanced solid tumor such as melanoma, head and neck, liver or kidney cancer. Both conserved end residues are part of each CDR3. D genes are given only for firm matches. Not every row has a clone size; where given, it reads once, few, many or a size class.

>TRBJ1-2|.|TRBV4-2|.
CASSQERAYGYTF
TGTGCCAGCAGCCAAGAGCGAGCCTATGGCTACACCTTC
>TRBJ2-3|.|TRBV5-1|.
CASSTGGQKTDTQYF
TGCGCCAGCAGTACGGGGGGCCAAAAAACAGATACGCAGTATTTT
>TRBJ2-1|TRBD1|TRBV6-1|.
CASSETGRSYNEQFF
TGTGCCAGCAGTGAGACAGGGCGCTCCTACAATGAGCAGTTCTTC
>TRBJ2-3|TRBD1|TRBV5-6|once
CASSLDLTGADTQYF
TGTGCCAGCAGCTTGGACCTGACAGGGGCAGATACGCAGTATTTT
>TRBJ1-1|.|TRBV6-5|.
CASTHRQHTEAFF
TGTGCCAGCACCCACAGGCAACACACTGAAGCTTTCTTT
>TRBJ1-2|.|TRBV18|.
CASSAARSNYGYTF
TGTGCCAGCTCAGCTGCCAGGTCCAACTATGGCTACACCTTC
>TRBJ1-6|TRBD1|TRBV4-2|once
CASSQLGQGNSPLHF
TGTGCCAGCAGCCAACTGGGACAGGGAAATTCACCCCTCCACTTT
>TRBJ1-1|.|TRBV5-1|.
CASSLWGGTEAFF
TGCGCCAGCAGCTTGTGGGGGGGCACTGAAGCTTTCTTT
>TRBJ2-3|TRBD2|TRBV5-1|.
CASSLGLAGGPDTQYF
TGCGCCAGCAGCTTGGGACTAGCGGGGGGGCCAGATACGCAGTATTTT
>TRBJ1-2|.|TRBV5-8|.
CASSLAAGANPGYTF
TGTGCCAGCAGCTTGGCCGCAGGGGCGAATCCTGGCTACACCTTC
>TRBJ1-2|TRBD1|TRBV19|.
CASSTPEGAYGYTF
TGTGCCAGTAGTACCCCCGAGGGGGCCTATGGCTACACCTTC
>TRBJ2-7|.|TRBV18|.
CASSTGQTYEQYF
TGTGCCAGCTCAACAGGACAGACCTACGAGCAGTACTTC
>TRBJ2-7|.|TRBV11-3|.
CASSFSRLDEQYF
TGTGCCAGCAGCTTCAGCAGGCTAGACGAGCAGTACTTC
>TRBJ2-7|.|TRBV5-4|.
CASSYGSAPTGEQYF
TGTGCCAGCAGCTACGGGTCGGCTCCCACAGGCGAGCAGTACTTC
>TRBJ2-4|TRBD1|TRBV4-3|.
CASSQEPGTGQKNIQYF
TGCGCCAGCAGCCAAGAACCCGGGACAGGGCAAAAAAACATTCAGTACTTC
>TRBJ1-2|.|TRBV6-6|.
CASIPSGGLNYGYTF
TGTGCCAGCATCCCTTCGGGGGGGCTTAACTATGGCTACACCTTC
>TRBJ2-7|TRBD2|TRBV4-3|.
CASSHPQGLAGGTYEQYF
TGCGCCAGCAGCCATCCTCAGGGGCTAGCGGGGGGTACCTACGAGCAGTACTTC
>TRBJ2-7|.|TRBV11-2|.
CASSLEDREQYF
TGTGCCAGCAGCTTAGAGGACCGCGAGCAGTACTTC
>TRBJ2-1|.|TRBV30|.
CAWPWINWVEQFF
TGTGCCTGGCCCTGGATCAACTGGGTTGAGCAGTTCTTC
>TRBJ1-1|.|TRBV28|.
CASSFIDRNTEAFF
TGTGCCAGCAGTTTTATCGACAGGAACACTGAAGCTTTCTTT
>TRBJ2-5|.|TRBV7-2|.
CASSLGSGGRETQYF
TGTGCCAGCAGCTTAGGCTCCGGGGGAAGGGAGACCCAGTACTTC
>TRBJ1-4|TRBD1|TRBV5-1|.
CASSLDQGAKEKLFF
TGCGCCAGCAGCTTGGATCAGGGGGCGAAAGAAAAACTGTTTTTT
>TRBJ2-2|.|TRBV7-2|.
CASSLRGGWDTGELFF
TGTGCCAGCAGCTTAAGAGGGGGGTGGGACACCGGGGAGCTGTTTTTT
>TRBJ2-7|TRBD2|TRBV28|.
CASSSSGGISYEQYF
TGTGCCAGCAGTTCAAGCGGGGGAATCTCCTACGAGCAGTACTTC
>TRBJ1-2|.|TRBV7-2|.
CASTQFQLAVNYGYTF
TGTGCCAGCACCCAATTCCAGCTAGCCGTTAACTATGGCTACACCTTC
>TRBJ2-7|TRBD1|TRBV6-5|.
CASSYSRDRVHEQYF
TGTGCCAGCAGTTACTCGAGAGACAGGGTCCACGAGCAGTACTTC
>TRBJ2-7|TRBD1|TRBV30|.
CAWSRGQSYEQYF
TGTGCCTGGAGTAGGGGACAGTCCTACGAGCAGTACTTC
>TRBJ1-5|.|TRBV29-1|.
CSVGGYNQPQHF
TGCAGCGTCGGGGGATACAATCAGCCCCAGCATTTT
>TRBJ1-2|TRBD1|TRBV18|.
CASSPGQDANGYTF
TGTGCCAGCTCGCCGGGACAGGATGCCAATGGCTACACCTTC
>TRBJ2-3|.|TRBV4-2|once
CASTGTQGLAGAQYF
TGTGCCAGCACCGGAACACAGGGCTTGGCAGGTGCGCAGTATTTT
>TRBJ2-2|.|TRBV6-5|.
CASSLTGWTGELFF
TGTGCCAGCAGTTTGACGGGGTGGACCGGGGAGCTGTTTTTT
>TRBJ2-7|.|TRBV2|once
CASSEWTVAGGQYF
TGTGCCAGCAGTGAATGGACAGTGGCCGGGGGGCAGTACTTC
>TRBJ2-7|.|TRBV5-4|.
CASRRDGTSSEQYF
TGTGCCAGCAGGCGGGACGGCACCTCCTCCGAGCAGTACTTC
>TRBJ2-3|.|TRBV29-1|.
CSVERDTGTDTQYF
TGCAGCGTTGAGCGCGACACAGGCACAGATACGCAGTATTTT
>TRBJ1-2|TRBD1|TRBV15|.
CATSRDRGLDYGYTF
TGTGCCACCAGCAGGGACAGGGGATTAGACTATGGCTACACCTTC
>TRBJ2-7|.|TRBV28|.
CASSSGTLTYEQYF
TGTGCCAGCAGTTCCGGGACACTGACCTACGAGCAGTACTTC
>TRBJ2-5|.|TRBV19|.
CASSTWASFQETQYF
TGTGCCAGTAGTACCTGGGCCAGCTTCCAAGAGACCCAGTACTTC
>TRBJ2-2|.|TRBV4-3|.
CASSQELVGNTGELFF
TGCGCCAGCAGCCAAGAATTGGTGGGTAACACTGGGGAGCTGTTTTTT
>TRBJ2-3|.|TRBV9|.
CASSVSMGSTDTQYF
TGTGCCAGCAGCGTATCGATGGGGAGCACAGATACGCAGTATTTT
>TRBJ1-2|.|TRBV28|.
CASSQTGGYGYTF
TGTGCCAGCAGTCAGACGGGGGGCTATGGCTACACCTTC
>TRBJ2-3|.|TRBV19|.
CASKKGWGFGTDTQYF
TGTGCCAGTAAAAAGGGGTGGGGGTTCGGCACAGATACGCAGTATTTT
>TRBJ2-1|.|TRBV28|.
CASSYPARSNEQFF
TGTGCCAGCAGCTACCCGGCACGAAGCAATGAGCAGTTCTTC
>TRBJ2-2|.|TRBV2|once
CASSQTTPELFF
TGTGCCAGCAGCCAAACGACACCGGAGCTGTTTTTT
>TRBJ1-1|.|TRBV11-2|once
CASSFGQNTEAFF
TGTGCCAGCAGCTTCGGGCAGAACACTGAAGCTTTCTTT
>TRBJ2-3|TRBD1|TRBV5-1|once
CASSLGVRTGTFGTDTQYF
TGCGCCAGCAGCTTGGGGGTCAGGACAGGGACTTTTGGCACAGATACGCAGTATTTT
>TRBJ2-3|TRBD2|TRBV30|.
CAWSVGLAGDTDTQYF
TGTGCCTGGAGTGTCGGACTAGCGGGGGACACAGATACGCAGTATTTT
>TRBJ2-5|.|TRBV7-2|.
CASSLGVYQETQYF
TGTGCCAGCAGCTTAGGCGTGTACCAAGAGACCCAGTACTTC
>TRBJ2-7|.|TRBV6-6|.
CASKYRVTYEQYF
TGTGCCAGCAAATACAGGGTTACCTACGAGCAGTACTTC
>TRBJ1-2|TRBD1|TRBV2|.
CASGRDSFYGYTF
TGTGCCAGCGGACGGGACAGCTTCTATGGCTACACCTTC
>TRBJ2-5|TRBD1|TRBV6-5|.
CASSSLTGAPRETQYF
TGTGCCAGCAGTTCCTTGACAGGGGCCCCCCGAGAGACCCAGTACTTC
>TRBJ2-1|.|TRBV6-1|once
CASSEVGLNNEQFF
TGTGCCAGCAGTGAAGTAGGACTAAACAATGAGCAGTTCTTC
>TRBJ1-1|TRBD1|TRBV7-3|.
CASSLIGGQGRNTEAFF
TGTGCCAGCAGCTTAATCGGGGGACAGGGAAGGAACACTGAAGCTTTCTTT
>TRBJ2-7|TRBD1|TRBV9|few
CASSDGTGFEQYF
TGTGCCAGCAGCGACGGGACAGGGTTCGAGCAGTACTTC
>TRBJ1-6|.|TRBV14|few
CASSPRTDSPLHF
TGTGCCAGCAGCCCACGGACAGACTCACCCCTCCACTTT
>TRBJ2-2|.|TRBV30|.
CAWSLVGTGELFF
TGTGCCTGGAGTCTTGTGGGCACCGGGGAGCTGTTTTTT
>TRBJ1-2|TRBD1|TRBV18|.
CASSPVPGGGYTF
TGTGCCAGCTCACCGGTTCCAGGGGGCGGCTACACCTTC
>TRBJ1-6|.|TRBV6-1|once
CASLRSTGNSPLHF
TGTGCCAGCCTCCGGTCCACTGGAAATTCACCCCTCCACTTT